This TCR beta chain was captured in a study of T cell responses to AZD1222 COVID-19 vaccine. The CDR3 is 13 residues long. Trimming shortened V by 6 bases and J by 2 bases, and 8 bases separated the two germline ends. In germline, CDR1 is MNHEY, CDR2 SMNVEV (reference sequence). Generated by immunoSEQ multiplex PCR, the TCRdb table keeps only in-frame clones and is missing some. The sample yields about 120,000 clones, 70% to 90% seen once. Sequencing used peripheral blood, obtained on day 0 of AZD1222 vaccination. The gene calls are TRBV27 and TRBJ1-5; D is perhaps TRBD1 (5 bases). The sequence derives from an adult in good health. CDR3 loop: CASSRDRNQPQHF. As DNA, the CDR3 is TGTGCCAGCAGCCGGGACCGCAATCAGCCCCAGCATTTT.